This T cell receptor beta chain came from a study of cytomegalovirus exposure and HLA in healthy donors. Germline CDR1 is SGHRS and CDR2 is YFSETQ. The CDR3 totals 15 residues. The V and J ends lost 0 bases and 7 bases respectively, with 14 bases between them. Turning to this clone: As yet, its antigen is unknown.

The PCR used 60 Vbeta and 13 Jbeta primers. Profiling relied on immunoSEQ multiplex PCR, and the TCRdb table lists in-frame clones only, not all of them. In the table there are under 250,000 clones, 65% to 85% of which are singletons. Overall study results and limits: The majority of TCR sequences were rare, yet some public TCRs appeared in many donors. Clonal expansion was found to be greater in HLA-associated TCR beta chains than in equally common others in a later analysis. Upon later analysis, TCR association rates were observed to vary by HLA locus, being highest for DRB1 and lowest for HLA-C. TCR beta V- and J-gene trimming, according to a later analysis, was linked to a missense DCLRE1C variant.

The genes are TRBV5-1 and TRBJ1-3; possibly TRBD1 for D (6 bases). Sample: PBMCs. The sequence was collected from a woman between 25 and 40 years old in good health and CMV-seronegative. The CDR3 here is CASSLAGVFQNTIYF. The CDR3 DNA follows: TGCGCCAGCAGCTTGGCAGGGGTTTTTCAGAACACCATATATTTT.